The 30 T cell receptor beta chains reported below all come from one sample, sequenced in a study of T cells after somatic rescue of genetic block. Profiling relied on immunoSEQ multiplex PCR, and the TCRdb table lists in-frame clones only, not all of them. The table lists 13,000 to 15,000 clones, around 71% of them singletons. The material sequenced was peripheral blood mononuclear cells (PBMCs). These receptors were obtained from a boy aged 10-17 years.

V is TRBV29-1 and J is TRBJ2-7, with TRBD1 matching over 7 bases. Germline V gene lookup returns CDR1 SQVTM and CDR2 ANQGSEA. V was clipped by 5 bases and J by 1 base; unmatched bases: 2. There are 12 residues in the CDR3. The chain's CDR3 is CSVRTGSYEQYF. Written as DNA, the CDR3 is TGCAGCGTTCGGACAGGATCCTACGAGCAGTACTTC.

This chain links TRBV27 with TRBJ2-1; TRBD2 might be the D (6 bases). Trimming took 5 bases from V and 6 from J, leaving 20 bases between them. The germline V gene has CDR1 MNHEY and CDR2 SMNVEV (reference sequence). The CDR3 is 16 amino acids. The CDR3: CASSELERRALNEQFF. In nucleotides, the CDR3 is TGTGCCAGCAGTGAGCTTGAGCGGAGGGCCCTCAATGAGCAGTTCTTC.

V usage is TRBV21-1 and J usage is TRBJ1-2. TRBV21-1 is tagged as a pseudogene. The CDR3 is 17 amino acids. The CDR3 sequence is CASSKVLARGGSYGYTF. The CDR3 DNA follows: TGTGCCAGCAGCAAAGTGCTGGCTAGGGGTGGGAGCTATGGCTACACCTTC.

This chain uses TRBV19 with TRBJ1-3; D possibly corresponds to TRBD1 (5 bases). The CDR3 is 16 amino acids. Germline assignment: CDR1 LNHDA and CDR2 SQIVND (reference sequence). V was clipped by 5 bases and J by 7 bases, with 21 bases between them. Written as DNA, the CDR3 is TGTGCCAGTAGTCCCCGGGGCAGGGTCTCTTGGAACACCATATATTTT. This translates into CASSPRGRVSWNTIYF.

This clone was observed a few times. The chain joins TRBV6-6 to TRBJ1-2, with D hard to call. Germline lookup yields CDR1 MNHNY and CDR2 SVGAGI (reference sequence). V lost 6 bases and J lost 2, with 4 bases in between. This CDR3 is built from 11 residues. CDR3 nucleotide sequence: TGTGCCAGCAGCCACAACTATGGCTACACCTTC. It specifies CASSHNYGYTF.

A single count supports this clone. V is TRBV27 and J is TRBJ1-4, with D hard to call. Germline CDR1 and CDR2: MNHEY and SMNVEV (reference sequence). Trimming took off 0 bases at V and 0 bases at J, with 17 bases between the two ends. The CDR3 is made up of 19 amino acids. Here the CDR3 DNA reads TGTGCCAGCAGTTTATCAGGGCCGGCCTACCTTGCAACTAATGAAAAACTGTTTTTT. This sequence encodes CASSLSGPAYLATNEKLFF.

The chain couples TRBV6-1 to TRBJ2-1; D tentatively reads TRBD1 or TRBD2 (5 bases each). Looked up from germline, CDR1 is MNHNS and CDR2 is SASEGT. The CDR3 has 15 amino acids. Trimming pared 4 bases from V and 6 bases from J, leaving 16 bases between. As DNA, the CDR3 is TGTGCCAGCAGTGCTAGGGGCTTAGGAGGCAATGAGCAGTTCTTC. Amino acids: CASSARGLGGNEQFF.

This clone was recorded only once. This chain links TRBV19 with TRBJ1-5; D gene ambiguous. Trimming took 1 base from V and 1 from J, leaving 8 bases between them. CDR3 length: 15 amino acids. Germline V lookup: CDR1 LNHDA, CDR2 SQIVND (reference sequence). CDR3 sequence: CASSIANLSNQPQHF. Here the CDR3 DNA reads TGTGCCAGTAGTATAGCCAATTTGAGCAATCAGCCCCAGCATTTT.

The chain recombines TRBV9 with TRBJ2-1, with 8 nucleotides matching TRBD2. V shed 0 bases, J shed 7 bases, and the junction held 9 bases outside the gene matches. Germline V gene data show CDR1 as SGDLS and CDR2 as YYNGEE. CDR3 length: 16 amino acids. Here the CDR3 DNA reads TGTGCCAGCAGCGTAGTACCAACGGGAGGGAGGAATGAGCAGTTCTTC. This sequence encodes CASSVVPTGGRNEQFF.

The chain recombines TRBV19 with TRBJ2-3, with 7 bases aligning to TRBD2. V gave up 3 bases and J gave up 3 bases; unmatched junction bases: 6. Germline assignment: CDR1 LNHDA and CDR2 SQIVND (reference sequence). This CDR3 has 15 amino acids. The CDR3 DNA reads TGTGCCAGTAGTATTGGGGGAGGGAGGACAGATACGCAGTATTTT. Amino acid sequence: CASSIGGGRTDTQYF. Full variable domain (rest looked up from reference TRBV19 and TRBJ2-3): DGGITQSPKYLFRKEGQNVTLSCEQNLNHDAMYWYRQDPGQGLRLIYYSQIVNDFQKGDIAEGYSVSREKKESFPLTVTSAQKNPTAFYLCASSIGGGRTDTQYFGPGTRLTVL.

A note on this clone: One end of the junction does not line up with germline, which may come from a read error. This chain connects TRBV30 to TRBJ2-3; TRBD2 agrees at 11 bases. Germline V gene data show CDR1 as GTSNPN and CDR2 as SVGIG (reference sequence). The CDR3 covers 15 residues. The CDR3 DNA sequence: TGTGCCTGGTCCTCTACTAGCGGGAGCAGAGATACGCAGTATTTT. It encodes CAWSSTSGSRDTQYF.

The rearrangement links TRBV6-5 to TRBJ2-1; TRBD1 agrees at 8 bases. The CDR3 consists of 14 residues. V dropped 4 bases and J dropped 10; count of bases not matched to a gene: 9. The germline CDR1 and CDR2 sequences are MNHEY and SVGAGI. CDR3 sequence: CASSSSQGTGEQFF. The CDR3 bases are TGTGCCAGCAGTTCCTCACAGGGGACAGGCGAGCAGTTCTTC.

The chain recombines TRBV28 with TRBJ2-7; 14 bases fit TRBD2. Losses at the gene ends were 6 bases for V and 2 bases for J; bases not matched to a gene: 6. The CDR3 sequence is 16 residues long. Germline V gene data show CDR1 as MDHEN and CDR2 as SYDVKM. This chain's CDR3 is CASRRGLAGETYEQYF. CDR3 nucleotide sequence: TGTGCCAGCAGACGGGGACTAGCGGGAGAGACCTACGAGCAGTACTTC.

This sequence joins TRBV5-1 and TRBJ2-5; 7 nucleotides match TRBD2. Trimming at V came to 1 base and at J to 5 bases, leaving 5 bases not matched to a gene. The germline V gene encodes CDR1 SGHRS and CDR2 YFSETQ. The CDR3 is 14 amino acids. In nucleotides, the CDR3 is TGCGCCAGCAGCTTGAGGGAGGGCTCGGAGACCCAGTACTTC. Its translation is CASSLREGSETQYF.

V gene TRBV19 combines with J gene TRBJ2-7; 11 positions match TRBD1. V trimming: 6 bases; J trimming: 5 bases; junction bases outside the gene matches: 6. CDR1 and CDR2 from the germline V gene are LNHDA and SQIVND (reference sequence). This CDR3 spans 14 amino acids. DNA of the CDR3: TGTGCCAGTAGGAACAGGACAGGGGGCGACGAGCAGTACTTC. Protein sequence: CASRNRTGGDEQYF.

The CDR3 sequence: CASSPRRVLEAFF. Here the CDR3 DNA reads TGTGCCAGTAGTCCGCGGCGGGTATTAGAAGCTTTCTTT. V is TRBV19 and J is TRBJ1-1; D unclear. This CDR3 contains 13 residues. V lost 5 bases and J lost 8, with 15 bases in between. CDR1 and CDR2 (germline): LNHDA, SQIVND (reference sequence).

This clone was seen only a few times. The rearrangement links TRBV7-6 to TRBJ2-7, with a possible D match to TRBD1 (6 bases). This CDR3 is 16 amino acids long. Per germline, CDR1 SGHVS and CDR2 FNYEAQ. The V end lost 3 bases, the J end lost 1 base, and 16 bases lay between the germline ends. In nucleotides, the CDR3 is TGTGCCAGCAGCTTTGGTGGGCAGGGGTCTTCCTACGAGCAGTACTTC. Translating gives CASSFGGQGSSYEQYF.

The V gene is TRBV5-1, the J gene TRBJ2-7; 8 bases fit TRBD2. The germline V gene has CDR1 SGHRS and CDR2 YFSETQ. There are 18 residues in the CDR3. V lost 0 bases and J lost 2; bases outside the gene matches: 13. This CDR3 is CASSLGHNTAGGTYEQYF. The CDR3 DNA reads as TGCGCCAGCAGCTTGGGGCATAATACGGCGGGGGGAACCTACGAGCAGTACTTC.

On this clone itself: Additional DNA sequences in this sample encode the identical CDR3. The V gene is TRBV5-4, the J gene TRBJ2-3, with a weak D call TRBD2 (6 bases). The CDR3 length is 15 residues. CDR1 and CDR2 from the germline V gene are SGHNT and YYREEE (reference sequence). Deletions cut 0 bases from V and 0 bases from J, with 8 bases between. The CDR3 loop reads CASSLAGGSTDTQYF. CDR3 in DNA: TGTGCCAGCAGCTTGGCTGGGGGGAGCACAGATACGCAGTATTTT.

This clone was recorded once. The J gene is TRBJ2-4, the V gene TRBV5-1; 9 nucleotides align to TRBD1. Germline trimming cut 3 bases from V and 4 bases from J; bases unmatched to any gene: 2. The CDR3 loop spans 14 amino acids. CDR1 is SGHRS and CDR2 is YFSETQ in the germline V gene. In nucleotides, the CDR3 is TGCGCCAGCAGCTGGGACAGGGAAAAAAACATTCAGTACTTC. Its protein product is CASSWDREKNIQYF.

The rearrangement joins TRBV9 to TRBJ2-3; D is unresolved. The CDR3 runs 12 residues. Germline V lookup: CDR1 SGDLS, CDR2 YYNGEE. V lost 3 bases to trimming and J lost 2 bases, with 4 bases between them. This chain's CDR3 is CASSATTDTQYF. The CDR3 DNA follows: TGTGCCAGCAGCGCGACCACAGATACGCAGTATTTT.

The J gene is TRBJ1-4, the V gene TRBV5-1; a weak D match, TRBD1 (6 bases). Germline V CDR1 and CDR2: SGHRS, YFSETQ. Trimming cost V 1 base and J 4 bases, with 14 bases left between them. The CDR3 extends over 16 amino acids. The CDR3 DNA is TGCGCCAGCAGCTTGACAGGGTCCCATATTAATGAAAAACTGTTTTTT. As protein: CASSLTGSHINEKLFF.

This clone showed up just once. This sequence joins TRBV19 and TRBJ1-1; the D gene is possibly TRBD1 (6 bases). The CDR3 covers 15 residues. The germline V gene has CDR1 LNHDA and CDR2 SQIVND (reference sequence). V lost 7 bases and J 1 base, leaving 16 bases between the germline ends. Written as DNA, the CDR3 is TGTGCCAGTACCCTCAGGGGCTTGGGGAACACTGAAGCTTTCTTT. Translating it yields CASTLRGLGNTEAFF.

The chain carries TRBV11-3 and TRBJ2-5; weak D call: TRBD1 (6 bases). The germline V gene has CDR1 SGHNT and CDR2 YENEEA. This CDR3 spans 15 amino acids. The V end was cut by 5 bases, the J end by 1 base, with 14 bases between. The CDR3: CASSPGTPSQETQYF. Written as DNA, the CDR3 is TGTGCCAGCAGCCCTGGGACACCAAGCCAAGAGACCCAGTACTTC.

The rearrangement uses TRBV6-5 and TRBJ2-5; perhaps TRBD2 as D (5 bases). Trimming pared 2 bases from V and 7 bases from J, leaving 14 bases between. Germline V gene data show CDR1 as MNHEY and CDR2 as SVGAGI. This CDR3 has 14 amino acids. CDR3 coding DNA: TGTGCCAGCAGTTACGGGTCGGGGTTTGGGACCCAGTACTTC. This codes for CASSYGSGFGTQYF.

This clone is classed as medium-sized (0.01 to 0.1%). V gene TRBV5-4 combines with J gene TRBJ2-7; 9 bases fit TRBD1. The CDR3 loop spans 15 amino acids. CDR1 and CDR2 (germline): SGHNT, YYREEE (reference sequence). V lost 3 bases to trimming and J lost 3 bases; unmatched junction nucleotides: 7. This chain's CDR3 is CASSSRGQGIYEQYF. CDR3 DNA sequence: TGTGCCAGCAGCTCGAGGGGACAGGGAATCTACGAGCAGTACTTC.

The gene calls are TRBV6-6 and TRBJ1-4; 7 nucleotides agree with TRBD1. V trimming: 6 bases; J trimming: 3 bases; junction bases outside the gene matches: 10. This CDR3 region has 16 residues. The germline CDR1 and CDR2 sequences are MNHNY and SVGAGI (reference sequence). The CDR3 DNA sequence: TGTGCCAGCAGCCCACCTCCGGGACAGTCTAATGAAAAACTGTTTTTT. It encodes CASSPPPGQSNEKLFF.

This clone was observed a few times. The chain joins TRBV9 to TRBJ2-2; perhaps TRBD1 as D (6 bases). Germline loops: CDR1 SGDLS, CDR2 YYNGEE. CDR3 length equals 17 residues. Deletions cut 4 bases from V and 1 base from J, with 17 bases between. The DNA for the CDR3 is TGTGCCAGCAGCCCCCTAACCGGGACACTGAACACCGGGGAGCTGTTTTTT. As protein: CASSPLTGTLNTGELFF. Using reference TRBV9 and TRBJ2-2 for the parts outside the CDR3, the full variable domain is DSGVTQTPKHLITATGQRVTLRCSPRSGDLSVYWYQQSLDQGLQFLIQYYNGEERAKGNILERFSAQQFPDLHSELNLSSLELGDSALYFCASSPLTGTLNTGELFFGEGSRLTVL.

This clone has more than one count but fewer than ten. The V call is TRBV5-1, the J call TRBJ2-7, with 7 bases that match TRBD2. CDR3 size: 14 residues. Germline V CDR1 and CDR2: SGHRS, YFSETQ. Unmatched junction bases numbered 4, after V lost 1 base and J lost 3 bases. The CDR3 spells CASSLRPSGYEQYF. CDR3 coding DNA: TGCGCCAGCAGCTTGCGACCTAGCGGCTACGAGCAGTACTTC.

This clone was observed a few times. The CDR3 nucleotides are TGTGCCAGCAGTGATTACCAGGGGAAGCCCCAGCATTTT. Its protein product is CASSDYQGKPQHF. This chain joins TRBV2 and TRBJ1-5, with D possibly TRBD1 on 6 matching bases. The V gene's germline CDR1 is SNHLY and CDR2 FYNNEI. CDR3 length equals 13 residues. V lost 3 bases and J 8 bases, leaving 11 bases between the germline ends.